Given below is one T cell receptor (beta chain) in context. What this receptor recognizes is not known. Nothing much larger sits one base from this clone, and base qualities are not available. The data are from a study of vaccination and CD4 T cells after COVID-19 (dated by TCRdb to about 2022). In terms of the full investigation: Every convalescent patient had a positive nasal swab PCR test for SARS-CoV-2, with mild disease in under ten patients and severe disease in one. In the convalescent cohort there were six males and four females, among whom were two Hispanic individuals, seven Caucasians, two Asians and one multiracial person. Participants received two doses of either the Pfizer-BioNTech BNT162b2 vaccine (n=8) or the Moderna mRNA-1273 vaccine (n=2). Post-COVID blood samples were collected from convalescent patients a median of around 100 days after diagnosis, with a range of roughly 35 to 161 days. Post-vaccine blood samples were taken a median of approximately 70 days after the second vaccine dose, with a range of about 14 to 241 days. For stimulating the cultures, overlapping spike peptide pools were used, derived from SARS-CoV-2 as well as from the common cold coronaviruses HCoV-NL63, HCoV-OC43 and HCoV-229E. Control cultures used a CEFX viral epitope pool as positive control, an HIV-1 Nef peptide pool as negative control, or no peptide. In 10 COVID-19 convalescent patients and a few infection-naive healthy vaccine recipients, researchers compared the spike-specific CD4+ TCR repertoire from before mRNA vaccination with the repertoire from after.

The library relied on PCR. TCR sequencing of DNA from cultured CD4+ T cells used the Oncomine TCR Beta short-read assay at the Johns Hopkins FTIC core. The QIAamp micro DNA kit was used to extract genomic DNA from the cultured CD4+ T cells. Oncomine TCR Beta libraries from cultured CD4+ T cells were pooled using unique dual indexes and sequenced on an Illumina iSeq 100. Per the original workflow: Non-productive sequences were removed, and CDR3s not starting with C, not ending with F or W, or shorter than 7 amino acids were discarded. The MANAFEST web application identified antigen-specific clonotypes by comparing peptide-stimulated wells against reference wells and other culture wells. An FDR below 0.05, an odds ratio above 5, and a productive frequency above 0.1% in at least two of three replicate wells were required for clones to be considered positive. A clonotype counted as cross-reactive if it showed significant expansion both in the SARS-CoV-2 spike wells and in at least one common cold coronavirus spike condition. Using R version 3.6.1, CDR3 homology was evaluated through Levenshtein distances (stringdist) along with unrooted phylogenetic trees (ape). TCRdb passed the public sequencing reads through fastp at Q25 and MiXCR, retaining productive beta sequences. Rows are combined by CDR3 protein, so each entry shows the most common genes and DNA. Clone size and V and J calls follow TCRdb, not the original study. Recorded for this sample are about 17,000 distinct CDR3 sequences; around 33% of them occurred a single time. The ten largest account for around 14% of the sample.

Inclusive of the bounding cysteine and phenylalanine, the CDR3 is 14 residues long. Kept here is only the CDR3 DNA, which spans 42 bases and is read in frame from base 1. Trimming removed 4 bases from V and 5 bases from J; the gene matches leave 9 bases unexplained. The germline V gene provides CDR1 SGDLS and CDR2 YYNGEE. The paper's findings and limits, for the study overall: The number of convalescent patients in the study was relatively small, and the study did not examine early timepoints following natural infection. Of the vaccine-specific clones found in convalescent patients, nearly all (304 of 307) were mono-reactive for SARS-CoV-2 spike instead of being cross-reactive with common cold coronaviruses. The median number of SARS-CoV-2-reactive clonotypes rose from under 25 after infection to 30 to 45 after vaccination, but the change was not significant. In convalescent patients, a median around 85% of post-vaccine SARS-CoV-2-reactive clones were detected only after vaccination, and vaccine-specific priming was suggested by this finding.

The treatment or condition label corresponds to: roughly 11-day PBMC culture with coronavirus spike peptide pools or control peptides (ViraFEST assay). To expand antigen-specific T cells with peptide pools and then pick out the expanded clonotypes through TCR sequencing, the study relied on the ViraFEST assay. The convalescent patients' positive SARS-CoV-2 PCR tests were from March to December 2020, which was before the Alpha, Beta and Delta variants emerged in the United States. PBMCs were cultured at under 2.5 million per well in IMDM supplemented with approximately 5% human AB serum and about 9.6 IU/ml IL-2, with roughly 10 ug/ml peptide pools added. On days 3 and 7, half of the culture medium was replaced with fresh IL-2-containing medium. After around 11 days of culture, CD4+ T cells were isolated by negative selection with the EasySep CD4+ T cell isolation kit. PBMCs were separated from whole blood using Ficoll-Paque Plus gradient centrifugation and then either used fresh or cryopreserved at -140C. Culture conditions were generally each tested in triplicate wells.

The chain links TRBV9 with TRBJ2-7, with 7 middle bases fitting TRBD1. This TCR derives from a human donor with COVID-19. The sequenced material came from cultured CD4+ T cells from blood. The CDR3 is CASSPTGERNEQYF. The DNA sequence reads TGTGCCAGCAGCCCCACAGGGGAGAGAAACGAGCAGTACTTC.